This record covers a single T cell receptor (beta chain). Its cognate antigen is unknown. TCRdb's table, derived via immunoSEQ multiplex PCR, lists solely in-frame clones and lacks some. The repertoire includes more than 80,000 clones, less than 95% of them detected once, and 1.6% sits in the top ten. Per the germline V gene, CDR1 is MNHNY and CDR2 is SVGAGI (reference sequence). The CDR3 runs to 13 residues. Unmatched junction bases numbered 18, after V lost 9 bases and J lost 16 bases. The data derive from a study of OX40 agonist ivuxolimab in advanced cancers. Turning to the study itself: While on treatment, patients had intravenous ivuxolimab at 0.01 to 10 mg/kg every 2 weeks. Those enrolled were about 82% male, with a mean age of about 66 years and ages from roughly 20 to 85. Study-level findings and limits: Clonal expansion was seen in CD4+ and CD8+ blood T cells by week 6 at 0.1 to 3.0 mg/kg. Clonal expansion was among the lowest in partial responders at 0.1-3.0 mg/kg, especially CD8+.

This sequence was found in an adult with an advanced solid tumor such as melanoma, head and neck, liver or kidney cancer. V usage is TRBV6-6 and J usage is TRBJ2-4; 7 bases align to TRBD1. The sequencing here drew on CD4+ or CD8+ T cells sorted from blood, taken in a trial of the OX40 agonist ivuxolimab. The CDR3 reads CASNPSRTGRKYF. The CDR3 DNA reads as TGTGCCAGTAACCCCTCCCGGACAGGACGAAAATACTTC.